Listed below are T cell receptor beta chains from one sample, sequenced in a study of cytotoxic CD8 clonotypes in ibrutinib-treated CLL. Here immunoSEQ multiplex PCR was the method, and the copy in TCRdb shows in-frame clones only, minus some. The sample lists 200,000 or so clones; roughly 65% were seen once. The starting material was PBMCs, obtained after 12 months of ibrutinib treatment. These receptors were taken from a human donor with chronic lymphocytic leukemia. Both conserved end residues are part of each CDR3. The order of the fields is V gene, J gene, clone size, CDR3 length, D gene, CDR3 DNA, CDR3 protein. D genes are given only for firm matches. Clone size appears in some rows only: once, few, many, or a class for an expanded clone.

>TRBV4-1|TRBJ2-5|-|14|-
TGCGCCAGCAGCCAACCCTCGGGCCCCAAGACCCAGTACTTC
CASSQPSGPKTQYF
>TRBV4-1|TRBJ2-1|-|18|TRBD2
TGCGCCAGCAGCCAAGGCACTAGCGGGGGGGCCTTAGGGGCTGAGCAGTTCTTC
CASSQGTSGGALGAEQFF
>TRBV5-4|TRBJ2-1|few|14|-
TGTGCCAGCAGCCCCTGGAACTCCTACAATGAGCAGTTCTTC
CASSPWNSYNEQFF
>TRBV2|TRBJ1-1|-|17|TRBD1
TGTGCCAGCAGTGACCCCAGGGGGCGTAACCTGAACACTGAAGCTTTCTTT
CASSDPRGRNLNTEAFF
>TRBV2|TRBJ1-2|-|15|TRBD1
TGTGCCAGCAGTGAGATAGGGACAGGATTAGATGGCTACACCTTC
CASSEIGTGLDGYTF
>TRBV29-1|TRBJ2-1|few|13|TRBD1
TGCAGCGGCCTGGACAGGGGTTACAATGAGCAGTTCTTC
CSGLDRGYNEQFF
>TRBV27|TRBJ1-2|-|15|TRBD1
TGTGCCAGCACCTGGACAGGGGAGGCTAACTATGGCTACACCTTC
CASTWTGEANYGYTF
>TRBV11-2|TRBJ1-1|-|15|TRBD1
TGTGCCAGCAGCTTTTGGGGACAGCCGAACACTGAAGCTTTCTTT
CASSFWGQPNTEAFF
>TRBV30|TRBJ2-1|-|12|-
TGTGCCTGGAGCTTTGGAGACAATGAGCAGTTCTTC
CAWSFGDNEQFF
>TRBV12-5|TRBJ2-1|few|13|-
TGTGCTAGTGGTCCCTTTGGGGGCAGTGAGCAGTTCTTC
CASGPFGGSEQFF